This T cell receptor (beta chain) was captured in a study of T-cell reconstitution after alpha-beta-depleted transplantation in children (dated by TCRdb to the mid-2010s). With respect to the entire study: Using TCR repertoire profiling, the study quantitatively followed how T-cell immune reconstitution unfolded in children after TCRalphabeta/CD19-depleted allogeneic hematopoietic cell transplantation. Points the paper makes about the study in general: In some patients, the high TCRbeta diversity seen at day 60 was put down to recipient T cells and intrathymic progenitors that had survived conditioning. The apparently early alphabetaT-cell count recovery about two months after transplant was reportedly dependent on only several hundred rapidly expanded clones derived from non-depleted graft cells. Hyperexpanded clone frequencies declined over subsequent months; after one year, T-cell counts and TCRbeta diversity were mostly attributed to newly produced T cells.

Libraries were constructed by PCR. Sequenced on an Illumina HiSeq 2500. Molecular barcoding was employed in the preparation of TCR libraries, with unique molecular identifiers being used to normalize TCRbeta repertoire quantification. TCRdb handled the public reads itself, with Q25 trimming in fastp and clone calling in MiXCR, and kept productive beta chains. Every entry covers one CDR3 protein and lists the most common genes and DNA from its rows. Across this sample there are a few hundred thousand distinct CDR3 sequences, with approximately 23% seen only once. Of the sample, approximately 11% is held by the ten largest clones. There are a few counts of this clonotype. Its antigen target is currently unknown. Base qualities are missing; no much larger clone stands one base away. The sample's treatment or condition, from its label and the paper: allogeneic hematopoietic cell transplantation with graft depleted of TCRalphabeta T cells and CD19 B cells. TCRalphabeta/CD19-depleted allogeneic hematopoietic cell grafts were given to the transplant recipients, all of whom were children.

The TCR originated in a male patient aged 10 to 17 who had a stem cell transplant for acute lymphoblastic leukemia, so the T cells may come from the graft donor. Sequenced material: PBMCs, mostly from graft donor cells, taken 180 days after TCRalphabeta/CD19-depleted stem cell transplant.

The DNA sequence is TGCGCCAGCAGCTTTATAGCGGGGAGCAAAAACATTCAGTACTTC. It translates to CASSFIAGSKNIQYF. The rearrangement joined TRBV5-1 to TRBJ2-4; TRBD2 lines up with 8 middle nucleotides. Per the germline V gene, SGHRS is the CDR1 and YFSETQ is the CDR2. The junction shows trimming of 2 bases on V and 3 bases on J, and the gene matches do not reach 4 bases of it. Counted from cysteine to phenylalanine, this CDR3 has 15 amino acids. The kept DNA is CDR3 alone, 45 bases in frame from the first base. Outside the CDR3, residues come from the reference TRBV5-1 and TRBJ2-4 proteins, so the full variable domain is: KAGVTQTPRYLIKTRGQQVTLSCSPISGHRSVSWYQQTPGQGLQFLFEYFSETQRNKGNFPGRFSGRQFSNSRSEMNVSTLELGDSALYLCASSFIAGSKNIQYFGAGTRLSVL.